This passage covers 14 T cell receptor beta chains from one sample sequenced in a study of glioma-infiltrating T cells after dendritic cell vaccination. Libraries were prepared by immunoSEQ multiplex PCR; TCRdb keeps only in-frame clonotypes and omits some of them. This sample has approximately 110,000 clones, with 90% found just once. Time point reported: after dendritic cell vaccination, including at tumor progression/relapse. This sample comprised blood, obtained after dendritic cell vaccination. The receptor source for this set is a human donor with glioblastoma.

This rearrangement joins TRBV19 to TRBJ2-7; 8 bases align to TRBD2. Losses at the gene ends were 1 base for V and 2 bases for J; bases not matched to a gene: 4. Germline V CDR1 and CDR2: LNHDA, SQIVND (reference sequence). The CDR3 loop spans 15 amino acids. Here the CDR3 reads CASSIGLAGTYEQYF. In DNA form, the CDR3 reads TGTGCCAGTAGTATAGGGTTAGCGGGAACCTACGAGCAGTACTTC. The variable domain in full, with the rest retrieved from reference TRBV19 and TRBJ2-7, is DGGITQSPKYLFRKEGQNVTLSCEQNLNHDAMYWYRQDPGQGLRLIYYSQIVNDFQKGDIAEGYSVSREKKESFPLTVTSAQKNPTAFYLCASSIGLAGTYEQYFGPGTRLTVT.

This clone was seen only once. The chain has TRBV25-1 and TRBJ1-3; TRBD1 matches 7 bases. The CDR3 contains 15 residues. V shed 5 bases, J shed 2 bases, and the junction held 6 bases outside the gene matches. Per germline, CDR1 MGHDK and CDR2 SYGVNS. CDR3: CASSPHGQAGNTIYF. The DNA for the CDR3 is TGTGCCAGCAGTCCTCATGGACAGGCTGGAAACACCATATATTTT.

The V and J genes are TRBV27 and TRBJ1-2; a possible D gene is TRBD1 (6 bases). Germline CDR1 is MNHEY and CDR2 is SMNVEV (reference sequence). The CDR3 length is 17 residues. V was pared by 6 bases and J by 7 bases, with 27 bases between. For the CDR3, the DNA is TGTGCCAGCAGGCCCCTTTCCCAACAGGGAGAGAGGAGTGGCTACACCTTC. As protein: CASRPLSQQGERSGYTF.

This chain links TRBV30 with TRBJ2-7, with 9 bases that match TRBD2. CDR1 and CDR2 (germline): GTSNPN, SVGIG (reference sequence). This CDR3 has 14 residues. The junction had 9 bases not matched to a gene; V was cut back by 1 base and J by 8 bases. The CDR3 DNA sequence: TGTGCCTGGAGTGCCTTAGCGGGAGAAGCGAAGCAGTACTTC. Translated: CAWSALAGEAKQYF.

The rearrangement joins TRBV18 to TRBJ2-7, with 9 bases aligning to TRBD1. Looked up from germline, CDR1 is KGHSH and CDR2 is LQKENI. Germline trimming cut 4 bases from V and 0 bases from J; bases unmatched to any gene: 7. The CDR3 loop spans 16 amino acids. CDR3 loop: CASSRSGTGSSYEQYF. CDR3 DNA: TGTGCCAGCTCACGATCCGGGACAGGGAGCTCCTACGAGCAGTACTTC.

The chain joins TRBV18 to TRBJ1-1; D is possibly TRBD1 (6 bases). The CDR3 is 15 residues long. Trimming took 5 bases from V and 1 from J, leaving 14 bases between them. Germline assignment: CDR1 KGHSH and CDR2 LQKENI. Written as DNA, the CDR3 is TGTGCCAGCTCAGCCGGGACAACTGCGAACACTGAAGCTTTCTTT. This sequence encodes CASSAGTTANTEAFF.

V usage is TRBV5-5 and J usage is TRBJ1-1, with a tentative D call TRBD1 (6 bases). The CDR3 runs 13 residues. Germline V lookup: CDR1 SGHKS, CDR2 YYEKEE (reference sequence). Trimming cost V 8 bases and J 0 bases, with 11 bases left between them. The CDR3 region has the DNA TGTGCCAGTACCGGACAGTTGAACACTGAAGCTTTCTTT. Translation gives CASTGQLNTEAFF.

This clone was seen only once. CDR3 nucleotides: TGCGCCAGCAGCTTCACAGGGGGCGAAGGAGATACGCAGTATTTT. Translation gives CASSFTGGEGDTQYF. V and J are TRBV5-1 and TRBJ2-3; TRBD1 matches 9 bases. The germline gives CDR1 SGHRS, CDR2 YFSETQ. Trimming cost V 2 bases and J 5 bases; bases outside gene matches: 6. The CDR3 is 15 amino acids.

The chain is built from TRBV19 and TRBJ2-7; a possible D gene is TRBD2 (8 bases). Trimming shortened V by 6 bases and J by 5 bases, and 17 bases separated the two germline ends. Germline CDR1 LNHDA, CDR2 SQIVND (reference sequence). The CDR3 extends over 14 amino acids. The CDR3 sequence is CASSVGRGQDEQYF. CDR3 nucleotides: TGTGCCAGTAGCGTCGGGAGGGGGCAGGACGAGCAGTACTTC. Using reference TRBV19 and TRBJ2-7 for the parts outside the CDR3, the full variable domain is DGGITQSPKYLFRKEGQNVTLSCEQNLNHDAMYWYRQDPGQGLRLIYYSQIVNDFQKGDIAEGYSVSREKKESFPLTVTSAQKNPTAFYLCASSVGRGQDEQYFGPGTRLTVT.

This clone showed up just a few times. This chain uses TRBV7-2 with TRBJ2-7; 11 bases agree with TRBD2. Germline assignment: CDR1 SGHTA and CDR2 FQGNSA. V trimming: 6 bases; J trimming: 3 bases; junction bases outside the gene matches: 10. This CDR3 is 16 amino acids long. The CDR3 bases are TGTGCCAGCAGAGACGTCGGGACTAGCGGTCGCTACGAGCAGTACTTC. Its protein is CASRDVGTSGRYEQYF.

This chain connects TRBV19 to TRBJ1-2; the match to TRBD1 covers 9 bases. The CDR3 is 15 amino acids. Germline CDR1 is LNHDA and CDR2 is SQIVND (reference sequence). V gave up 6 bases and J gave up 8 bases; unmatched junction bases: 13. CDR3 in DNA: TGTGCCAGTAGGCTGGGACAGGGTCCGTATGAGGGCTACACCTTC. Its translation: CASRLGQGPYEGYTF.

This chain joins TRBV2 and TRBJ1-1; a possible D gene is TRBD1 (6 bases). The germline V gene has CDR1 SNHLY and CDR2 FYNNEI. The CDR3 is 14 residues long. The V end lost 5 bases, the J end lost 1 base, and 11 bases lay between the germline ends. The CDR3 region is CASSLQGRNTEAFF. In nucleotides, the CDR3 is TGTGCCAGCAGTTTACAGGGTAGGAACACTGAAGCTTTCTTT.

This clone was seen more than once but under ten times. CDR3 sequence reads: CASSLGQVPTEAFF. The CDR3 region has the DNA TGCGCCAGCAGCTTGGGACAAGTGCCCACTGAAGCTTTCTTT. V is TRBV5-1 and J is TRBJ1-1; unclear D gene. Germline CDR1 is SGHRS and CDR2 is YFSETQ. V lost 0 bases, J lost 4 bases, and 10 bases lay in between. The CDR3 has 14 residues.

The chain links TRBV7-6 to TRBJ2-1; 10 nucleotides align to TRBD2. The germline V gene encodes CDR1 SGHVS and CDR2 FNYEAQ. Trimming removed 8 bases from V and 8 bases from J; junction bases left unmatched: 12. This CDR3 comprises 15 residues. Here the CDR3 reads CASSTSSGSGYEQFF. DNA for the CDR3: TGTGCCAGCTCGACTTCTAGCGGGAGTGGGTATGAGCAGTTCTTC.